The 27 T cell receptor beta chains listed next were all sequenced from one sample in a study of OX40 agonist ivuxolimab in advanced cancers. The assay was immunoSEQ multiplex PCR, and TCRdb's table has in-frame clones only and misses some. Among about 55,000 clones listed, around nine tenths were seen once. The starting material was CD4+ or CD8+ T cells sorted from blood, obtained in a trial of the OX40 agonist ivuxolimab. The receptors were gathered from an adult with an advanced solid tumor such as melanoma, head and neck, liver or kidney cancer.

Details on this clone: This may be a read error: a much more frequent sequence differs by one nucleotide. The chain joins TRBV4-1 to TRBJ2-7, with 10 positions matching TRBD2. CDR1 is MGHRA and CDR2 is YSYEKL in the germline V gene. The CDR3 covers 15 residues. Trimming removed 0 bases from V and 3 bases from J; junction bases left unmatched: 2. The CDR3 spells CASSQDRTSGYEQYF. The CDR3 coding sequence is TGCGCCAGCAGCCAAGATCGGACTAGCGGCTACGAGCAGTACTTC.

The V call is TRBV11-3, the J call TRBJ2-4, with D tentatively TRBD1 (6 bases). Germline lookup yields CDR1 SGHNT and CDR2 YENEEA. Trimming pared 6 bases from V and 3 bases from J, leaving 15 bases between. This CDR3 is built from 15 residues. CDR3 DNA sequence: TGTGCCAGCAGTCAACCGGGACATAACAAAAACATTCAGTACTTC. As protein: CASSQPGHNKNIQYF. The whole variable domain, filled in from reference TRBV11-3 and TRBJ2-4, reads EAGVVQSPRYKIIEKKQPVAFWCNPISGHNTLYWYLQNLGQGPELLIRYENEEAVDDSQLPKDRFSAERLKGVDSTLKIQPAELGDSAVYLCASSQPGHNKNIQYFGAGTRLSVL.

CDR3 DNA sequence: TGCGCCAGCAGCTCAGTGACGGCCTTGGGGGAGCAGTACTTC. Amino acids: CASSSVTALGEQYF. This sequence joins TRBV5-1 and TRBJ2-7, with unresolved D. This CDR3 has 14 amino acids. V lost 3 bases and J lost 7, with 17 bases in between. Germline V lookup: CDR1 SGHRS, CDR2 YFSETQ.

This chain joins TRBV9 and TRBJ2-6; 9 bases align to TRBD1. CDR3 size: 17 residues. V lost 4 bases and J lost 0; bases outside the gene matches: 5. The germline V gene has CDR1 SGDLS and CDR2 YYNGEE. The CDR3 spells CASSSGQGSSGANVLTF. The CDR3 DNA reads as TGTGCCAGCAGCAGCGGACAGGGGAGCTCTGGGGCCAACGTCCTGACTTTC. The whole variable domain, filled in from reference TRBV9 and TRBJ2-6, reads DSGVTQTPKHLITATGQRVTLRCSPRSGDLSVYWYQQSLDQGLQFLIQYYNGEERAKGNILERFSAQQFPDLHSELNLSSLELGDSALYFCASSSGQGSSGANVLTFGAGSRLTVL.

The chain is built from TRBV4-2 and TRBJ1-2; TRBD1 matches 8 bases. Germline V CDR1 and CDR2: LGHNA, YNFKEQ. The CDR3 runs to 15 residues. Trimming took 4 bases from V and 2 from J; bases not matched to a gene: 6. DNA for the CDR3: TGTGCCAGCAGCCGCGAACAGGGGGTAAACTATGGCTACACCTTC. Its protein product is CASSREQGVNYGYTF.

The chain employs TRBV4-1 and TRBJ1-4; TRBD1 matches at 10 bases. Germline V CDR1 and CDR2: MGHRA, YSYEKL. V trimming: 1 base; J trimming: 8 bases; junction bases outside the gene matches: 7. The CDR3 loop spans 16 amino acids. The CDR3 is CASSQGAGTGVEKLFF. The DNA of the CDR3 is TGCGCCAGCAGCCAAGGGGCGGGGACAGGGGTGGAAAAACTGTTTTTT.

The chain links TRBV6-5 to TRBJ2-7; TRBD2 matches 8 bases. V was clipped by 2 bases and J by 4 bases; unmatched bases: 7. The CDR3 contains 15 residues. CDR1 and CDR2 from the germline V gene are MNHEY and SVGAGI. The CDR3 sequence: CASSYRRGLGYEQYF. In DNA, the CDR3 is TGTGCCAGCAGTTACAGGAGGGGACTAGGTTACGAGCAGTACTTC.

The rearrangement joins TRBV5-1 to TRBJ2-7; TRBD2 aligns across 7 bases. This CDR3 is built from 15 residues. Germline V gives CDR1 SGHRS, CDR2 YFSETQ. Germline trimming cut 3 bases from V and 0 bases from J; bases unmatched to any gene: 6. CDR3 sequence: CASSSSGISSYEQYF. CDR3 coding DNA: TGCGCCAGCAGCTCAAGCGGGATTAGCTCCTACGAGCAGTACTTC.

The gene calls are TRBV29-1 and TRBJ2-1; no clear D gene. The V end was cut by 7 bases, the J end by 4 bases, with 11 bases between. Germline V gene sequence: CDR1 SQVTM, CDR2 ANQGSEA. The CDR3 is 12 amino acids. The CDR3 sequence is CSALPLYNEQFF. CDR3 bases: TGCAGCGCCCTCCCCCTATACAATGAGCAGTTCTTC.

V is TRBV6-5 and J is TRBJ2-5, with TRBD1 matching 12 bases. Germline V lookup: CDR1 MNHEY, CDR2 SVGAGI. V lost 2 bases, J lost 4 bases, and 2 bases stayed unmatched. CDR3 length equals 15 residues. CDR3 in amino acids: CASSYGTGGIETQYF. For the CDR3, the DNA is TGTGCCAGCAGTTACGGGACAGGGGGCATAGAGACCCAGTACTTC.

As for this clone: This CDR3 is also generated by other DNA sequences in the sample. The chain has TRBV28 and TRBJ2-7; 7 bases match TRBD2. CDR1 is MDHEN and CDR2 is SYDVKM in the germline V gene. Trimming at V came to 5 bases and at J to 4 bases, leaving 11 bases not matched to a gene. This CDR3 comprises 15 residues. Written as DNA, the CDR3 is TGTGCCAGCAGTCCTCCAGGGAGGGGAGGATACGAGCAGTACTTC. Translating gives CASSPPGRGGYEQYF.

As regards this clone: Other nucleotide sequences in the sample specify the same CDR3. The CDR3, as DNA: TGCGCCAGCAGCTCCAGAGCGGGAGGATTGAATGAGCAGTTCTTC. Amino acid sequence: CASSSRAGGLNEQFF. This sequence joins TRBV5-1 and TRBJ2-1, with 9 bases fitting TRBD2. The CDR3 runs 15 residues. Germline CDR1 SGHRS, CDR2 YFSETQ. V gave up 3 bases and J gave up 7 bases; unmatched junction bases: 8.

The chain couples TRBV10-3 to TRBJ2-7; D not resolved. V shed 11 bases and J shed 0 bases, with 11 bases lying between them. This CDR3 is built from 12 residues. Germline lookup yields CDR1 ENHRY and CDR2 SYGVKD. The CDR3 loop reads CASEADSYEQYF. CDR3 nucleotides: TGTGCCTCCGAGGCGGACTCCTACGAGCAGTACTTC.

Regarding this clone: One end of the junction is discordant with germline, which a read error may explain. The chain joins TRBV28 to TRBJ1-5, with unresolved D. There are 13 residues in the CDR3. Germline V gene lookup returns CDR1 MDHEN and CDR2 SYDVKM. CDR3 amino acids: CASSLNLDQSQHF. CDR3 DNA: TGTGCCAGCAGTTTAAACCTGGATCAGTCCCAGCATTTT. Complete variable domain (other parts from reference TRBV28 and TRBJ1-5): DVKVTQSSRYLVKRTGEKVFLECVQDMDHENMFWYRQDPGLGLRLIYFSYDVKMKEKGDIPEGYSVSREKKERFSLILESASTNQTSMYLCASSLNLDQSQHFGDGTRLSIL.

V gene TRBV11-3 combines with J gene TRBJ2-5; weak D call: TRBD2 (5 bases). Trimming left V 5 bases short and J 5 bases short, with 15 bases between. The CDR3 is 14 residues long. Germline lookup yields CDR1 SGHNT and CDR2 YENEEA. This chain's CDR3 is CASSPGSGGETQYF. CDR3 DNA sequence: TGTGCCAGCAGCCCTGGATCTGGCGGGGAGACCCAGTACTTC.

As DNA, the CDR3 is TGTGCCAGCAGTGAAAGTCGGGCGACCCAGTACTTC. Its translation is CASSESRATQYF. This chain uses TRBV6-5 with TRBJ2-5; D gene uncertain. Trimming pared 5 bases from V and 7 bases from J, leaving 11 bases between. CDR1 and CDR2 from the germline V gene are MNHEY and SVGAGI. The CDR3 is 12 residues long.

The chain has TRBV6-5 and TRBJ2-7; TRBD1 agrees at 7 bases. CDR1 is MNHEY and CDR2 is SVGAGI in the germline V gene. The CDR3 runs to 14 residues. V shed 8 bases, J shed 4 bases, and the junction held 11 bases outside the gene matches. CDR3 loop: CASRLTGAQYEQYF. The CDR3 DNA is TGTGCCAGCCGTCTAACAGGGGCTCAATACGAGCAGTACTTC.

This clone turned up a few times. The V call is TRBV7-2, the J call TRBJ1-4; D remains unclear. V was trimmed by 3 bases and J by 1 base, leaving 3 bases between them. Germline assignment: CDR1 SGHTA and CDR2 FQGNSA. The CDR3 is 13 amino acids. The CDR3 nucleotides are TGTGCCAGCAGCTTTGTAACTAATGAAAAACTGTTTTTT. The encoded protein is CASSFVTNEKLFF.

V is TRBV5-6 and J is TRBJ1-1; TRBD1 matches at 8 bases. The V segment lost 4 bases and the J segment 4 bases; nucleotides outside the gene matches: 9. Germline CDR1 and CDR2: SGHDT and YYEEEE. CDR3 length equals 15 residues. This chain's CDR3 is CASSPWTGKGTEAFF. The CDR3 nucleotides read TGTGCCAGCAGCCCCTGGACAGGGAAGGGCACTGAAGCTTTCTTT.

The chain couples TRBV27 to TRBJ2-1, with D unclear. The CDR3 consists of 16 residues. Trimming removed 4 bases at V and 5 bases at J, with 18 bases between. Germline loops: CDR1 MNHEY, CDR2 SMNVEV (reference sequence). The CDR3 region has the DNA TGTGCCAGCAGTTCCCGGATTATCAGAAGGGACAATGAGCAGTTCTTC. This sequence encodes CASSSRIIRRDNEQFF.

The rearrangement links TRBV6-6 to TRBJ1-5; D is undetermined. CDR3 length equals 15 residues. Germline loops: CDR1 MNHNY, CDR2 SVGAGI (reference sequence). Deletions cut 5 bases from V and 1 base from J, with 12 bases between. CDR3 in DNA: TGTGCCAGCAGTCGTAGCCTAGGGAGCAATCAGCCCCAGCATTTT. The encoded protein is CASSRSLGSNQPQHF.

The chain joins TRBV7-9 to TRBJ1-4, with D perhaps matching TRBD1 (6 bases). The germline V gene encodes CDR1 SEHNR and CDR2 FQNEAQ (reference sequence). CDR3 size: 15 residues. Trimming left V 1 base short and J 3 bases short, with 9 bases between. The CDR3 loop reads CASSLETGPNEKLFF. CDR3 in DNA: TGTGCCAGCAGCTTAGAGACAGGACCTAATGAAAAACTGTTTTTT. Combining the CDR3 with reference TRBV7-9 and TRBJ1-4 gives the whole variable domain DTGVSQNPRHKITKRGQNVTFRCDPISEHNRLYWYRQTLGQGPEFLTYFQNEAQLEKSRLLSDRFSAERPKGSFSTLEIQRTEQGDSAMYLCASSLETGPNEKLFFGSGTQLSVL.

V usage is TRBV6-5 and J usage is TRBJ2-7; 10 bases are shared with TRBD2. This CDR3 is 14 amino acids long. From germline, CDR1 is MNHEY and CDR2 SVGAGI. The J segment lost 7 bases and the V segment lost 6 bases, leaving 9 bases of the junction unmatched. For the CDR3, the DNA is TGTGCCAGCAGGCCGACTAGCGGGCGAGGAGAGCAGTACTTC. Encoded protein: CASRPTSGRGEQYF.

This chain connects TRBV28 to TRBJ1-3, with 9 bases matching TRBD1. V shed 4 bases and J 12 bases; nucleotides not matched to a gene: 10. CDR3 length: 14 residues. CDR1 is MDHEN and CDR2 is SYDVKM in the germline V gene. The CDR3 sequence: CASSSGQGLRGIYF. The CDR3 DNA reads TGTGCCAGCAGTTCGGGACAGGGTCTTAGAGGCATATATTTT.

This clone was counted only a few times. V gene TRBV19 combines with J gene TRBJ1-5, with TRBD1 as a possible D gene (6 bases). Germline lookup yields CDR1 LNHDA and CDR2 SQIVND (reference sequence). This CDR3 spans 18 amino acids. V lost 5 bases and J lost 1, with 21 bases in between. The CDR3 loop is CASSATPWGGSSNQPQHF. For the CDR3, the DNA is TGTGCCAGTAGTGCTACTCCGTGGGGGGGCTCAAGCAATCAGCCCCAGCATTTT. The full variable domain, in which reference TRBV19 and TRBJ1-5 provide the parts outside the CDR3, is DGGITQSPKYLFRKEGQNVTLSCEQNLNHDAMYWYRQDPGQGLRLIYYSQIVNDFQKGDIAEGYSVSREKKESFPLTVTSAQKNPTAFYLCASSATPWGGSSNQPQHFGDGTRLSIL.

This rearrangement joins TRBV18 to TRBJ2-5; 8 bases match TRBD1. The CDR3 runs 14 residues. The ends lost 4 bases at V and 2 bases at J; junction bases unmatched: 3. Germline values: CDR1 KGHSH, CDR2 LQKENI. The CDR3 protein is CASSLGQGQETQYF. The CDR3 region has the DNA TGTGCCAGCTCACTTGGACAGGGTCAAGAGACCCAGTACTTC.

This clone was picked up one time. The V gene is TRBV27, the J gene TRBJ2-5; no reliable D call. The CDR3 is made up of 14 amino acids. Germline V gene data show CDR1 as MNHEY and CDR2 as SMNVEV (reference sequence). V was pared by 5 bases and J by 5 bases, with 15 bases between. For the CDR3, the DNA is TGTGCCAGCAGTCCGGGTCCGCCTCGGGAGACCCAGTACTTC. Translated: CASSPGPPRETQYF.